This T cell receptor beta chain emerged from a study of Graves' ophthalmopathy and Graves' hyperthyroidism. Germline V lookup: CDR1 LNHDA, CDR2 SQIVND (reference sequence). The V and J ends lost 3 bases and 2 bases respectively, with 13 bases between them. The CDR3 covers 15 residues. At least ten counts were recorded for this clonotype. RNA transcripts provided the template for amplifying TCR beta CDR3 regions. Amplification began with first-round RT-PCR using HTBI primers, then second-round multiplex PCR was performed. One entry per CDR3 protein, called by TCRdb with MiXCR from the multiplex PCR reads. The sample lists around 400,000 distinct CDR3 sequences; around a fifth were seen once. Thyroid ultrasound, orbital computed tomography, TRAb, serum thyroxine and clinical symptoms formed the basis of diagnosis.

Sequenced: peripheral blood. The origin of this receptor is a young woman with stable Graves' hyperthyroidism. This chain connects TRBV19 to TRBJ2-5, with a possible D match to TRBD2 (6 bases). The DNA of the CDR3 is TGTGCCAGTAGTATTCGGGCGGGGTTTCAAGAGACCCAGTACTTC. This gives the protein CASSIRAGFQETQYF.